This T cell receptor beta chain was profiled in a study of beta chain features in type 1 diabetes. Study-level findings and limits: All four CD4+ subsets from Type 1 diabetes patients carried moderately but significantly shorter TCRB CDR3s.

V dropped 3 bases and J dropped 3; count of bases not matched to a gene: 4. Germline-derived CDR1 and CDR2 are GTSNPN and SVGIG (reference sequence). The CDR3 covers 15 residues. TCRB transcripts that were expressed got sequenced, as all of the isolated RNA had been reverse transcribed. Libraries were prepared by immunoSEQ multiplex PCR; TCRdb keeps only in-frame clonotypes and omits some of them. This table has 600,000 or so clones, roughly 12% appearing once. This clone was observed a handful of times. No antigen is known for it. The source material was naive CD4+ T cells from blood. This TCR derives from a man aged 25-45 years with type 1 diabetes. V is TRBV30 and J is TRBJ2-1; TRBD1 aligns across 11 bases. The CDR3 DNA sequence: TGTGCCTGGAGGCCCGGGACAGGGGGCTACAATGAGCAGTTCTTC. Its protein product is CAWRPGTGGYNEQFF.